This paragraph reports one T cell receptor (beta chain). The source of the sample is a study of blood T cell repertoires in COVID-19. At the level of the study: The study drew acute and convalescent COVID-19 samples from the United States, Italy and Spain.

The table came from immunoSEQ multiplex PCR; TCRdb's copy has only in-frame clones and leaves some out. The sample lists 250,000 to 350,000 clones; around 90% were seen once. The CDR3 runs to 13 residues. Trimming left V 6 bases short and J 4 bases short, with 11 bases between. The germline V gene encodes CDR1 SGHDN and CDR2 FVKESK. The sequenced sample was PBMCs or T cells enriched from blood (not recorded which). This sequence was found in a man in his sixties who had recovered from COVID-19. The gene calls are TRBV14 and TRBJ2-3; D is ambiguous. The CDR3 region has the DNA TGTGCCAGCAGTCTGCTAGGATCAGATACGCAGTATTTT. This sequence encodes CASSLLGSDTQYF.